This TCR beta chain was observed in a study of CD8 T cells in ankylosing spondylitis. Study-wide results and limits: It was reported that disease-linked clones were significantly enriched in matched ankylosing spondylitis synovial fluid. Previous work reported some of these motif variants in the synovial fluid and blood of reactive arthritis. In ankylosing spondylitis blood, a motif of roughly eight highly homologous TCR beta variants appeared characteristic. Disease-linked clones bore a CD8+ phenotype and were relatively rare in peripheral blood.

The CDR3 length is 14 residues. CDR1 and CDR2 (germline): SGHAT, FQNNGV. Trimming cost V 5 bases and J 3 bases, with 14 bases left between them. TCRdb reanalysed the 5' RACE reads using MiXCR and keeps one entry per CDR3 protein. The table has under 250,000 distinct CDR3 sequences, about 7% seen once. This clonotype came up many times. Its antigen is as yet unknown. The sample comprised blood, either unsorted or a sorted T cell fraction (not recorded which). This TCR was recovered from a male donor with ankylosing spondylitis. The V gene is TRBV11-2, the J gene TRBJ2-7; D tentatively fits TRBD1 or TRBD2 (5 bases each). The CDR3 region has the DNA TGTGCCAGCAGCCACTTGGGGGACCTCTACGAGCAGTACTTC. It specifies CASSHLGDLYEQYF.